What follows are 23 T cell receptor beta chains derived from one specimen sequenced in a study of Graves' ophthalmopathy and Graves' hyperthyroidism. Amplifying from RNA transcripts, the study obtained TCR beta CDR3 regions. First-round RT-PCR relied on HTBI primers, and a second-round multiplex PCR came next. Each CDR3 protein gets one entry after TCRdb re-called the multiplex PCR reads with MiXCR. Of some 350,000 distinct CDR3 sequences listed, about 18% are singletons. The sequencing input was peripheral blood. The source is an adult woman with stable Graves' hyperthyroidism.

This clonotype showed up many times. The gene calls are TRBV6-5 and TRBJ1-1; D not resolved. The CDR3 covers 12 residues. The V gene's germline CDR1 is MNHEY and CDR2 SVGAGI. V was clipped by 11 bases and J by 1 base, with 11 bases between them. The CDR3 reads CAGGNRNTEAFF. The CDR3 nucleotides read TGTGCCGGTGGGAATAGGAACACTGAAGCTTTCTTT.

This clonotype was seen at least ten times. The V call is TRBV6-1, the J call TRBJ1-5; no clear D. Germline V gene lookup returns CDR1 MNHNS and CDR2 SASEGT. This CDR3 is built from 15 residues. Trimming shortened V by 6 bases and J by 0 bases, and 12 bases separated the two germline ends. The CDR3 sequence: CASRKQRNSNQPQHF. CDR3 DNA sequence: TGTGCCAGCAGGAAACAGCGAAATAGCAATCAGCCCCAGCATTTT.

This clonotype was observed at least ten times. The chain uses TRBV29-1 and TRBJ2-7, with TRBD1 matching over 11 bases. V was pared by 6 bases and J by 6 bases, with 10 bases of the junction left unmatched. Germline V gene sequence: CDR1 SQVTM, CDR2 ANQGSEA. The CDR3 is 14 residues long. In nucleotides, the CDR3 is TGCAGCGTGGACCAAACCGGGACAGGGGGCGAGCAGTACTTC. It encodes CSVDQTGTGGEQYF.

This clonotype appeared many times. This chain uses TRBV2 with TRBJ2-7; weak D call: TRBD2 (6 bases). CDR1 and CDR2 (germline): SNHLY, FYNNEI. CDR3 length: 16 residues. With 5 bases removed from V and 3 bases from J, the gap between germline ends came to 20 bases. The CDR3, as DNA: TGTGCCAGCAGTACCCCTACTAGCATTTCAAGCTACGAGCAGTACTTC. It encodes CASSTPTSISSYEQYF.

The rearrangement uses TRBV4-1 and TRBJ2-5; D might be TRBD2 (6 bases). Germline lookup yields CDR1 MGHRA and CDR2 YSYEKL. Deletions cut 2 bases from V and 0 bases from J, with 10 bases between. The CDR3 contains 15 residues. As DNA, the CDR3 is TGCGCCAGCAGCCAACCCAGGGACTACCAAGAGACCCAGTACTTC. It encodes CASSQPRDYQETQYF.

In this sample, this clonotype turned up many times. This chain connects TRBV12-3 or TRBV12-4 to TRBJ2-7; 7 bases fit TRBD1. V gave up 5 bases and J gave up 3 bases; unmatched junction bases: 10. The CDR3 has 15 amino acids. The CDR3 here is CASSPPGQLFYEQYF. As DNA, the CDR3 is TGTGCCAGCAGTCCACCGGGACAGCTCTTCTACGAGCAGTACTTC.

This clonotype was seen more than once but under ten times. The chain recombines TRBV5-1 with TRBJ1-1, with unresolved D. This CDR3 spans 14 amino acids. Trimming stripped 1 base from V and 5 bases from J, with 12 bases between. CDR1 is SGHRS and CDR2 is YFSETQ in the germline V gene. CDR3 in DNA: TGCGCCAGCAGCTTGTGGGGTGAGTGGACTGAAGCTTTCTTT. As protein: CASSLWGEWTEAFF.

This clonotype has a count of ten or more. V is TRBV10-3 and J is TRBJ1-5; tentatively, D is TRBD1 (6 bases). The V end lost 7 bases, the J end lost 0 bases, and 10 bases lay between the germline ends. The CDR3 length is 14 residues. Germline V gene lookup returns CDR1 ENHRY and CDR2 SYGVKD. The CDR3 reads CAITDRPSNQPQHF. In DNA, the CDR3 is TGTGCCATCACGGACAGACCTAGCAATCAGCCCCAGCATTTT.

The sample holds many counts of this clonotype. V usage is TRBV28 and J usage is TRBJ1-1; 8 bases fit TRBD1. The CDR3 sequence is 14 residues long. With 5 bases clipped from V and 5 bases from J, the junction kept 7 bases outside the gene matches. Germline CDR1 and CDR2: MDHEN and SYDVKM. The CDR3 coding sequence is TGTGCCAGCAGTCCGCCGGACAGGGCGACTGAAGCTTTCTTT. This sequence encodes CASSPPDRATEAFF.

The sample holds many counts of this clonotype. The chain links TRBV7-9 to TRBJ2-5; 9 nucleotides match TRBD2. The germline gives CDR1 SEHNR, CDR2 FQNEAQ (reference sequence). The CDR3 loop spans 15 amino acids. The junction had 7 bases not matched to a gene; V was cut back by 3 bases and J by 5 bases. CDR3 DNA sequence: TGTGCCAGCAGCTTGTCCAGCGGGAGGTCGGAGACCCAGTACTTC. It encodes CASSLSSGRSETQYF.

To note about this clonotype: This may be a read error, as it is one base from a much larger clone. The rearrangement links TRBV5-1 to TRBJ2-5; D possibly corresponds to TRBD2 (5 bases). The CDR3 is 14 residues long. Germline CDR1 reads SGHRS; CDR2 reads YFSETQ. The CDR3 protein is CASSLGLPQESQYF. The CDR3 nucleotides read TGCGCCAGCAGCTTGGGACTACCACAAGAGTCCCAGTACTTC. The whole variable domain, filled in from reference TRBV5-1 and TRBJ2-5, reads KAGVTQTPRYLIKTRGQQVTLSCSPISGHRSVSWYQQTPGQGLQFLFEYFSETQRNKGNFPGRFSGRQFSNSRSEMNVSTLELGDSALYLCASSLGLPQESQYFGPGTRLLVL.

Many counts were recorded for this clonotype. The chain couples TRBV6-2 or TRBV6-3 to TRBJ1-1, with D possibly being TRBD1 (5 bases). Trimming cost V 6 bases and J 2 bases, with 13 bases left between them. This CDR3 contains 14 residues. Germline CDR1 reads MNHEY; CDR2 reads SVGEGT. The CDR3 DNA is TGTGCCAGCAGGGGCCAGGGCCTAAACACTGAAGCTTTCTTT. Translating it yields CASRGQGLNTEAFF.

This clonotype came up once. V gene TRBV11-2 combines with J gene TRBJ1-6; D gene uncertain. The CDR3 covers 19 residues. Trimming took off 2 bases at V and 1 base at J, with 18 bases between the two ends. Germline lookup yields CDR1 SGHAT and CDR2 FQNNGV. The CDR3 region has the DNA TGTGCCAGCAGCTTAACCAGAACGCTCGGGAGATCCTATAATTCACCCCTCCACTTT. Amino acid sequence: CASSLTRTLGRSYNSPLHF.

Note on this clonotype: The CDR3 end shows no conserved phenylalanine or tryptophan, and so a read error is likely. The DNA is left out, because the CDR3 cannot be placed on it with certainty; the CDR3 is given as TCRdb lists it. This chain uses TRBV7-3 with TRBJ2-2; the listed D gene, TRBD1, was not tested against the DNA. The CDR3 is 15 residues long, ends included. Germline lookup yields CDR1 SGHTA and CDR2 FQGTGA. This CDR3 reads CASSPQGSDTGELLL.

At least ten counts were recorded for this clonotype. This chain links TRBV10-3 with TRBJ2-7; D unresolved. The CDR3 length is 14 residues. Deletions cut 6 bases from V and 1 base from J, with 13 bases between. Germline V gives CDR1 ENHRY, CDR2 SYGVKD. CDR3 in DNA: TGTGCCATCAGCCTGGACCTCCCATCCTACGAGCAGTACTTC. This translates into CAISLDLPSYEQYF.

The chain combines TRBV18 with TRBJ2-2; D is possibly TRBD2 (6 bases). The CDR3 spans 17 residues. Between the trimmed V and J ends, which lost 2 bases and 4 bases, there was a span of 17 bases. From germline, CDR1 is KGHSH and CDR2 LQKENI. CDR3 protein: CASSPSGRGRRTGELFF. The CDR3 coding sequence is TGTGCCAGCTCACCAAGCGGGCGGGGAAGGCGCACCGGGGAGCTGTTTTTT.

This clonotype showed up many times. V and J are TRBV12-3 or TRBV12-4 and TRBJ1-5; D ambiguous. Deletions cut 1 base from V and 8 bases from J, with 12 bases between. This CDR3 is built from 14 residues. The DNA for the CDR3 is TGTGCCAGCAGTTTAGTCGACAATGGTGAGCCCCAGCATTTT. Translation gives CASSLVDNGEPQHF.

This clonotype was seen repeatedly, ten times or more. The chain couples TRBV10-3 to TRBJ2-2; D is perhaps TRBD2 (6 bases). The germline V gene encodes CDR1 ENHRY and CDR2 SYGVKD. The CDR3 runs to 12 residues. Trimming shortened V by 7 bases and J by 8 bases, and 11 bases separated the two germline ends. The CDR3 sequence is CAITKEGGELFF. Written as DNA, the CDR3 is TGTGCCATCACGAAGGAGGGGGGGGAGCTGTTTTTT.

This clonotype was picked up many times. The chain is built from TRBV12-3 or TRBV12-4 and TRBJ1-1; maybe TRBD1 (6 bases). V was cut by 7 bases and J by 1 base, with 13 bases left in between. The CDR3 contains 14 residues. The CDR3 here is CASTRDTTNTEAFF. In DNA form, the CDR3 reads TGTGCCAGCACCAGGGACACTACGAACACTGAAGCTTTCTTT.

This clonotype has ten or more counts. V usage is TRBV7-2 and J usage is TRBJ1-6; D uncertain. Germline V gene lookup returns CDR1 SGHTA and CDR2 FQGNSA. V dropped 0 bases and J dropped 11 bases, with 8 bases sitting between them. CDR3 length: 13 residues. The CDR3 is CASSLAGLAPLHF. DNA of the CDR3: TGTGCCAGCAGCTTAGCAGGGCTGGCACCCCTCCACTTT. Combining the CDR3 with reference TRBV7-2 and TRBJ1-6 gives the whole variable domain GAGVSQSPSNKVTEKGKDVELRCDPISGHTALYWYRQSLGQGLEFLIYFQGNSAPDKSGLPSDRFSAERTGGSVSTLTIQRTQQEDSAVYLCASSLAGLAPLHFGNGTRLTVT.

This clonotype was seen many times. The chain joins TRBV28 to TRBJ2-7; the D gene is possibly TRBD2 (6 bases). The germline V and J ends were trimmed by 7 bases and 4 bases, with 17 bases remaining between them. This CDR3 comprises 14 residues. Looked up from germline, CDR1 is MDHEN and CDR2 is SYDVKM. CDR3 bases: TGTGCCAGCACCCACGAGGAGGGAACGTACGAGCAGTACTTC. The encoded protein is CASTHEEGTYEQYF. The whole variable domain, filled in from reference TRBV28 and TRBJ2-7, reads DVKVTQSSRYLVKRTGEKVFLECVQDMDHENMFWYRQDPGLGLRLIYFSYDVKMKEKGDIPEGYSVSREKKERFSLILESASTNQTSMYLCASTHEEGTYEQYFGPGTRLTVT.

This clonotype was seen more than once but under ten times. This may be a read error: a much more frequent sequence differs by one nucleotide. The rearrangement joins TRBV6-2 or TRBV6-3 to TRBJ2-2, with D possibly matching TRBD2 (7 bases). V was trimmed by 10 bases and J by 2 bases, leaving 17 bases between them. The CDR3 is made up of 15 amino acids. From germline, CDR1 is MNHEY and CDR2 SVGEGT. The CDR3 reads CANREGGSNTGELFF. DNA of the CDR3: TGTGCCAACAGGGAGGGAGGGTCTAACACCGGGGAGCTGTTTTTT.

Remarks on this clonotype: One end of the junction does not line up with germline, which may come from a read error. The V call is TRBV9, the J call TRBJ2-2; D might be TRBD2 (5 bases). CDR3 size: 14 residues. Germline V CDR1 and CDR2: SGDLS, YYNGEE. The CDR3 coding sequence is TGTGCCCGCAGGTTCCAGCAGAACACCGGGGAGCTGGTTTTT. The encoded protein is CARRFQQNTGELVF.